The subject of this entry is one T cell receptor (beta chain). This sample is part of a study of shared T cell receptors in the human thymus. Libraries were prepared by immunoSEQ multiplex PCR; TCRdb keeps only in-frame clonotypes and omits some of them. The table records roughly 660,000 clones, approximately 87% of them present only once. This same sample was also taken into another study, of human thymus T cells. That work states: Healthy Finnish infants undergoing corrective surgery for congenital heart defects were used as donors. The study used thymus tissue resected during corrective heart surgery. Among thymic and blood repertoires, usage of V and J genes appeared biased. Thymic repertoires overlap heavily among unrelated individuals, related research has reported.

The TCR was taken from a boy in the first two years of life with a congenital heart defect. The source material was thymocytes.

The CDR3 here is CASSEFPREETQYF. The DNA of the CDR3 is TGTGCCAGCAGTGAATTCCCCAGGGAAGAGACCCAGTACTTC. V gene TRBV25-1 combines with J gene TRBJ2-5; tentative D call: TRBD1 (5 bases). The CDR3 has 14 amino acids. The germline V and J ends were trimmed by 1 base and 3 bases, with 9 bases remaining between them. CDR1 and CDR2 (germline): MGHDK, SYGVNS.